The TCR beta chain under discussion was sequenced for a study of human T cells and chemical hapten exposure (dated by TCRdb to 2020 to 2023). Describing the broader study: For sensitization, 2% DPC in acetone was applied to a 2 cm by 2 cm area of upper inner arm skin. Approximately 30 alopecia patients provided blood for TCR sequencing at one to four time points (pre-sensitization, 2, 6 and 24 weeks). Patient blood was sampled pre-sensitization (week 0) and at 2, 6 and about 24 weeks after DPC sensitization. Patch testing was done on the upper back using Finn chambers containing 0.01% DPC, and results were scored after 6 days according to International Contact Dermatitis Research Group standards. The mostly female patient cohort included alopecia areata with under or over 50% scalp involvement, alopecia totalis and alopecia universalis. Libraries were pooled for sequencing, and per-sample TCR yields varied mainly because of small differences in library volumes within the pool. In alopecia patients, the study followed how the peripheral blood TCR repertoire changed in vivo over primary and secondary sensitization to diphenylcyclopropenone (DPC), a hapten. Throughout the roughly 25-week study period, patients were also given weekly therapeutic DPC doses on the scalp. Broad study findings and their caveats: Alopecia, a presumed autoimmune disease, was present in all patients, so the immune response of the patients might differ from that of healthy individuals. Patch test score correlated positively with the number of PT1 expanded TCRs, reaching significance at thresholds 8, 16 and 32 but not at 4. Repeated subsampling changed both the strength of the expansion versus patch-test correlation and the threshold at which the correlation became significant. Expanded TCRs formed significantly more large CDR3 similarity clusters than pre-sensitization or healthy control sets, consistent with antigen-driven responses. DPC sensitization did not change the number of TCRs with a frequency above 1 in 1000, and there was no evidence of changes in global repertoire structure.

Read against the paper, the sample's time point label means: patch test 3, about 24 weeks after DPC sensitization. The meaning of the sample's treatment or condition label: therapeutic diphenylcyclopropenone sensitization with weekly scalp DPC. At every patch-test visit, the blood draw took place before the patch test was put on. Patients were eligible if aged 18 to 70, diagnosed with alopecia and judged suitable for DPC therapy, and pregnant patients were excluded. Unfractionated whole blood was collected in Tempus Blood RNA tubes, and total RNA was extracted from that blood. For this clonotype: Its cognate antigen has yet to be identified. The CDR3 ends on some other residue instead of the conserved phenylalanine or tryptophan, so this is likely a read error.

CDR1 and CDR2 (SGHVS, FQNEAQ) derive from the germline V gene. Deletion took 1 base off V and 7 bases off J, with a span of 10 bases between the germline ends. The CDR3 spans 13 amino acids, including both terminal residues. The read is trimmed to its CDR3 DNA, 39 bases read in frame from base 1. Preparation of the library involved RACE. The data were produced on a NextSeq 500. During library preparation, unique molecular identifiers were attached to individual cDNA molecules so that TCRs could be counted quantitatively and reproducibly. Each blood RNA sample was used to sequence both TCR alpha and TCR beta chains. As for the original processing: Samples had a median of 95,638 TCRs, with a range from roughly 23,224 to 750,000. V, J and CDR3 annotation of the TCR reads was performed with the Decombinator software suite. For PS versus PT1 abundance plots, all samples were subsampled to the same number of TCRs (28,000). Expanded TCRs were defined as absent before sensitization and observed at least eight times at the 2-week time point. TCRdb reanalyzed the raw reads on its own, using fastp at Q25 for trimming and MiXCR for clone calling, and kept in-frame beta chains. Each record represents a unique CDR3 protein, reported with the most common genes and DNA among its rows. The V and J calls reflect TCRdb's pipeline rather than the authors' work. The sample records about 82,000 distinct CDR3 sequences, 10% to 15% of which are singletons. 5.7% of the sample lies in the top ten.

Recombination connected TRBV7-8 to TRBJ1-2; TRBD1 is perhaps the D gene, given 6 matching bases. This TCR derives from a woman between 50 and 59 years old with alopecia areata. Some clones in this sample may be carry-over from other donors' samples. The sequencing used whole blood, collected in connection with sensitization to the hapten diphenylcyclopropenone (DPC). CDR3 loop: CASSLDRVIGYTS. The DNA sequence reads TGTGCCAGCAGCTTAGACAGGGTGATTGGCTACACCTCC.